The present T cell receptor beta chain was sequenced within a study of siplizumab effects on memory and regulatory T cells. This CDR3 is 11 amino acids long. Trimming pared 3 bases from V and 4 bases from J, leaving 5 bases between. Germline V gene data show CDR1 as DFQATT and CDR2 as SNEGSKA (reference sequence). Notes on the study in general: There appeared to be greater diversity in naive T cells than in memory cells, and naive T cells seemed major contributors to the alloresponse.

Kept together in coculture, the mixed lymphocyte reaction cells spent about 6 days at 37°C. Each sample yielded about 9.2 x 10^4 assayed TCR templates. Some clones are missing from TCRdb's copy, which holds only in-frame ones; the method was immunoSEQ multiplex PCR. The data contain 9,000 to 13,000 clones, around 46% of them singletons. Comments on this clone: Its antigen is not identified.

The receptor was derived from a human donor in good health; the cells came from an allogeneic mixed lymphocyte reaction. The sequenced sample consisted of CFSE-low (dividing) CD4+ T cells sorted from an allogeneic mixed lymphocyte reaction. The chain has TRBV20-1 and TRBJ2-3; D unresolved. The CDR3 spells CSASLADTQYF. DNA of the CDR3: TGCAGTGCTAGCCTAGCAGATACGCAGTATTTT.